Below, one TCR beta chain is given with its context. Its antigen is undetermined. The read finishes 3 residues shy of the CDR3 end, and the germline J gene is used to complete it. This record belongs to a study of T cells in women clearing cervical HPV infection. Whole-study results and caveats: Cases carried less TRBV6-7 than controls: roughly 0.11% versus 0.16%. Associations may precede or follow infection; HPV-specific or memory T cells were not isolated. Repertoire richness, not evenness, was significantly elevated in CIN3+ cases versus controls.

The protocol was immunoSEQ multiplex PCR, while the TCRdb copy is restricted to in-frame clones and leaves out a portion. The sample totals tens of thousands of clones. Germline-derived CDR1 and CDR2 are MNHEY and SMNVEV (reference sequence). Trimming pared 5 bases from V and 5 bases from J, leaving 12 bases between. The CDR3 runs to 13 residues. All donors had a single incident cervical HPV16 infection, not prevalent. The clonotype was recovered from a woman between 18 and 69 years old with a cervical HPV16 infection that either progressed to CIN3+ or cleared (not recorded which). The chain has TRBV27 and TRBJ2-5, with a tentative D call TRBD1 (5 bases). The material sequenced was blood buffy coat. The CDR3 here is CASSPRVGETQYF. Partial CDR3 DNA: TGTGCCAGCAGTCCCAGGGTGGGCGAGACC.